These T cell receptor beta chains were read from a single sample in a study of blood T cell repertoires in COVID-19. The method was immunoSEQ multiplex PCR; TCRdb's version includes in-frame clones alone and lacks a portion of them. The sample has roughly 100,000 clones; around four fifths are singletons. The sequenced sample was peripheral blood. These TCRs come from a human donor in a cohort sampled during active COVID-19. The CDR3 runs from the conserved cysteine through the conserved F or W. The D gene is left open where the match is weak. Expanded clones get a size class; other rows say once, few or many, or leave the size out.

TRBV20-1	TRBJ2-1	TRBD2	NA	TGCAGTGCTAGTGCTACGGCGGGCGGGGGGGCCTTCTACAATGAGCAGTTCTTC	CSASATAGGGAFYNEQFF
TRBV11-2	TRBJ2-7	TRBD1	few	TGTGCCAGCAGCTTAGAAGGGACAGTAGGCTACGAGCAGTACTTC	CASSLEGTVGYEQYF
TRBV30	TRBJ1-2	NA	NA	TGTGCCTGGAAAATAGATTGGCCAGGGTGGTACTATGGCTACACCTTC	CAWKIDWPGWYYGYTF
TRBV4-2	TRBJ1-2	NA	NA	TGTGCCAGCAGCCAAGTTGGGGGGGGAAAGGACTATGGCTACACCTTC	CASSQVGGGKDYGYTF
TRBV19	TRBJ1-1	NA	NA	TGTGCCAGTAGTATCGGCCGCGACATATCCTTGAACACTGAAGCTTTCTTT	CASSIGRDISLNTEAFF
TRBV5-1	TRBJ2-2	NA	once	TGCGCCAGCAGCTTGGTACAGGGAATGAACACCGGGGAGCTGTTTTTT	CASSLVQGMNTGELFF
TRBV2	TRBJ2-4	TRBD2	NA	TGTGCCAGCAGGACTAGCGGGGGGACCAAAAACATTCAGTACTTC	CASRTSGGTKNIQYF
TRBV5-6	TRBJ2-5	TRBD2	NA	TGTGCCAGCAGCTACCTAGCGGGGGGACAGACCCAGTACTTC	CASSYLAGGQTQYF
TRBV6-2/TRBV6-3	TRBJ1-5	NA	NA	TGTGCCAGCAGTCCGCGACAGCCCTATAGCAATCAGCCCCAGCATTTT	CASSPRQPYSNQPQHF
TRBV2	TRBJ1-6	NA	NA	TGTGCCAGCAGCTGGGAGTCCTATAATTCACCCCTCCACTTT	CASSWESYNSPLHF